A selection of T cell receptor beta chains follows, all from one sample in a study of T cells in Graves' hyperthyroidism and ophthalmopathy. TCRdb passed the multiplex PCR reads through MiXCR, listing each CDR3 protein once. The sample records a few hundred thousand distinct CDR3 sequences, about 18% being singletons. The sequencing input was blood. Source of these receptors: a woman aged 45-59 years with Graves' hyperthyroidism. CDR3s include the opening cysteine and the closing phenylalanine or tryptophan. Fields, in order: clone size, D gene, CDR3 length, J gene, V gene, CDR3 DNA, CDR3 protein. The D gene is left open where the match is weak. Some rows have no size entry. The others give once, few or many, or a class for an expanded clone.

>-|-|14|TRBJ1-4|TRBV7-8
TGTGCCAGCAGTTACCGGGACAAGGATGAAAAACTGTTTTTT
CASSYRDKDEKLFF
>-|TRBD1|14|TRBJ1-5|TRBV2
TGTGCCAGCAGGAACGACAGGGGTAATCAGCCCCAGCATTTT
CASRNDRGNQPQHF
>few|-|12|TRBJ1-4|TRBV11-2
TGTGCCAGCAGCGAAACAATGGAAAAACTGTTTTTT
CASSETMEKLFF
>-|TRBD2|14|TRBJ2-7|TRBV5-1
TGCGCCAGCAGGCTCAGCGGGAGTGACGGCGAGCAGTACTTC
CASRLSGSDGEQYF
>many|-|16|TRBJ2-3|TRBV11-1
TGTGCCAGCAGCTTAGCGGTAGTAGCGGACACAGATACGCAGTATTTT
CASSLAVVADTDTQYF
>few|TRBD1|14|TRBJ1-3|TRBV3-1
TGTGCCAGCAGCGGGACAGCGGGTGGAAACACCATATATTTT
CASSGTAGGNTIYF
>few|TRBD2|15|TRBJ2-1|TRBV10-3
TGTGCCATCAGTGGCGGGGGGTCCTCCTACAATGAGCAGTTCTTC
CAISGGGSSYNEQFF
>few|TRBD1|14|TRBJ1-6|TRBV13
TGTGCCAGCAGCCCGGACAGGGGAAATTCACCCCTCCACTTT
CASSPDRGNSPLHF
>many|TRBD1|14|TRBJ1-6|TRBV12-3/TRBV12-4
TGTGCCAGCAAGGCCGGACAGGGGGCTTCACCCCTCCACTTT
CASKAGQGASPLHF
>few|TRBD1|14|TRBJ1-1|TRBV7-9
TGTGCCAGCAGCTTACTCGACAGGGACTGGAATGCTTTCTTT
CASSLLDRDWNAFF
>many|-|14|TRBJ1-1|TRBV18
TGTGCCAGCTCACCACCGTTCGGCGGAGATGAAGCTTTCTTT
CASSPPFGGDEAFF
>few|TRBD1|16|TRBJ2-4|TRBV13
TGTGCCAGCAGCCACGGGACAGGGGGATTTGGAAACATTCAGTACTTC
CASSHGTGGFGNIQYF
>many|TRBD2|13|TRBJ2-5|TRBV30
TGTGCCTGGACCGGACTAGCGGAAGAGACCCAGTACTTC
CAWTGLAEETQYF
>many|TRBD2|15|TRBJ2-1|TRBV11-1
TGTGCCAGCAGCTCGGGACTAGCGGGAGGGCCTCGAGAGTTCTTC
CASSSGLAGGPREFF
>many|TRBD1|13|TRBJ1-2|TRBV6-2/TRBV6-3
TGTGCCAGCAGTTCTCCCGGGACAGGGGGCTACACCTTC
CASSSPGTGGYTF
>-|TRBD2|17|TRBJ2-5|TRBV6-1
TGTGCCAGCAGTGAATCGCCGGGACTAGCGGGCCAAGAGACCCAGTACTTC
CASSESPGLAGQETQYF
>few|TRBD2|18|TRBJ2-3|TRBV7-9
TGTGCCAGCAGTGCCAACCTCGGGACTAGCGGGAAAGAAGATACGCAGTATTTT
CASSANLGTSGKEDTQYF
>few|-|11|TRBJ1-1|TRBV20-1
TGCAGTGTCGGGGGGGACACTGAAGCTTTCTTT
CSVGGDTEAFF
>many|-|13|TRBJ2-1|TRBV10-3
TGTGCCATCAGTGGGGGAGTAAACAATGAGCAGTTCTTC
CAISGGVNNEQFF
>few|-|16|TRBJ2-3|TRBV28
TGTGCCAGCAATAGTCGCCTCTGGAGCTCGGGAGATACGCAGTATTTT
CASNSRLWSSGDTQYF
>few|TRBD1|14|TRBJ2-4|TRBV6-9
TGTGCCAGCAGTTACGCTCAGGGGGTAGACATTCAGTACTTC
CASSYAQGVDIQYF
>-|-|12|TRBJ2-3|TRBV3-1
TGTGCCAGCAGCCAAAGACCTGATACGCAGTATTTT
CASSQRPDTQYF
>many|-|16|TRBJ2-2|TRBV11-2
TGTGCCAGCAAGGACGGGGCGGACGTTAACACCGGGGAGCTGTTTTTT
CASKDGADVNTGELFF
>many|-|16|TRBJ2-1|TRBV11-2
TGTGCCAGCAGCTTAGGTCCCGGGTCTGGTTGGAATGAGCAGTTCTTC
CASSLGPGSGWNEQFF
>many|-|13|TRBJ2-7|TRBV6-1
TGTGCCAGCAGTGGTCGGGGGACCTACGAGCAGTACTTC
CASSGRGTYEQYF
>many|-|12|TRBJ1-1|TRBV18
TGTGCCAGCTCACGGGGGGTCTCTGAAGCTTTCTTT
CASSRGVSEAFF
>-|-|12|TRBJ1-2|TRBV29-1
TGCAGCGTTGAAGAGGACGGCTATGGCTACACCTTC
CSVEEDGYGYTF
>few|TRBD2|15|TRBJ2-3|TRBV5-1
TGCGCCAGCAGCTTCAGGGACTACCTCACAGATACGCAGTATTTT
CASSFRDYLTDTQYF
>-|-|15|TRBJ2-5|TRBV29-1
TGCAGCGTTCGTCCGGACCCCCGTGGGAGAGAGACCCAGTACTTC
CSVRPDPRGRETQYF
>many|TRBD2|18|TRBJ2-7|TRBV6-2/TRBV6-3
TGTGCCAGCAGTCCTTCTAGCGGGAGCCTACGATCCACCTACGAGCAGTACTTC
CASSPSSGSLRSTYEQYF
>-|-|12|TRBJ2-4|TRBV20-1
TGCAGTGCTAGCCCGGGGTCGAACATTCAGTACTTC
CSASPGSNIQYF
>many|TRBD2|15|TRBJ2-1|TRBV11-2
TGTGCCAGCAGCTTCGGGGGGGCCCTTTACAATGAGCAGTTCTTC
CASSFGGALYNEQFF
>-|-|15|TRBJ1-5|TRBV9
TGTGCCAGCAGCGCCGGGGGGGATAGCAATCAGCCCCAGCATTTT
CASSAGGDSNQPQHF
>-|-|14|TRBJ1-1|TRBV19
TGTGCCAGTAGCCAAGGACTGGCGAACACTGAAGCTTTCTTT
CASSQGLANTEAFF
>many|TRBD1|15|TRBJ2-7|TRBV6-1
TGTGCCAGCAGTGAAGCGCGGACAGGGAGCTACGAGCAGTACTTC
CASSEARTGSYEQYF
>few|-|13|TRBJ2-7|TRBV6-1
TGTGCCAGCAGCACGCCTAGCTCCTACGAGCAGTACTTC
CASSTPSSYEQYF